This T cell receptor (beta chain) was sequenced in a study of siplizumab effects on memory and regulatory T cells. CDR1 is PRHDT and CDR2 is FYEKMQ in the germline V gene (reference sequence). The CDR3 spans 11 residues. Trimming removed 2 bases at V and 6 bases at J, with 5 bases between. The count of this clone is one. What it binds is not known. Study results and limitations: The study found naive T cells seemingly more diverse than memory cells and seemingly major alloresponse contributors. Naive versus memory phenotype went unassigned for roughly 75-96% of proliferating CD4+ or CD8+ clones. Siplizumab cultures yielded proliferating Tregs whose suppressive function was not confirmed. Siplizumab significantly lowered the alloreactive sequences that could be traced to unstimulated CD4+ memory cells.

The repertoire was sequenced with immunoSEQ multiplex PCR; TCRdb's copy has only in-frame clones and lacks some. The sample comprises 70,000 to 95,000 clones, approximately 93% of which are singletons, and approximately 5.9% rests with the top ten. This rearrangement joins TRBV13 to TRBJ2-7, with unresolved D. This clonotype originated in a human donor in good health. The source material was CD8+ T cells sorted from blood. The CDR3 is CASSLSSEQYF. CDR3 DNA sequence: TGTGCCAGCAGCTTATCGAGCGAGCAGTACTTC.